This TCR beta chain was recovered during a study of blood T cells in healthy people across ages. Every donor provided ten milliliters of peripheral blood. Every sample yielded at least 6.5 million isolated PBMCs. Worth noting for this clonotype: Its antigen is currently unknown.

Broader study findings: Long-lived donors carried more naive CD4+ cells and greater diversity than aged donors.

The authors ran a second PCR of about 7 to 12 cycles using a sample-barcoded 5' primer and a J-beta primer mix. TCRdb reanalysed the 5' RACE reads using MiXCR and keeps one entry per CDR3 protein. Among approximately 810,000 distinct CDR3 sequences listed, less than 35% were seen once. Germline assignment: CDR1 SEHNR and CDR2 FQNEAQ (reference sequence). The CDR3 is 14 residues long. Trimming cost V 3 bases and J 5 bases; bases outside gene matches: 7. The source of this sequence is a woman aged 80 or older in good health. The specimen sequenced was blood. The chain employs TRBV7-9 and TRBJ2-7, with 7 bases matching TRBD1. CDR3 DNA: TGTGCCAGCAGCTTTTCCGGGACAGTTGACGAGCAGTACTTC. Translated, it gives CASSFSGTVDEQYF.